One and the same sample provided the 18 T cell receptor beta chains below, sequenced in a study of cytomegalovirus exposure and HLA in healthy donors. The study ran its PCR with 60 Vbeta and 13 Jbeta primers. TCRdb keeps only in-frame clones here, not all; method: immunoSEQ multiplex PCR. The sample includes about 87,000 clones, under 80% of them seen just once. Sequenced material: PBMCs. These receptors all stem from a young man in good health and CMV-seropositive.

In its sample, this clone was seen a few times. This specimen includes other DNA sequences encoding the same CDR3. The chain joins TRBV9 to TRBJ1-1; no definite D call. CDR1 is SGDLS and CDR2 is YYNGEE in the germline V gene. The CDR3 consists of 14 residues. V gave up 0 bases and J gave up 1 base, with 7 bases separating them. The CDR3 bases are TGTGCCAGCAGCGTAGGAGGGTCGAACACTGAAGCTTTCTTT. Protein: CASSVGGSNTEAFF. The entire variable domain, with the rest obtained from reference TRBV9 and TRBJ1-1, is as follows: DSGVTQTPKHLITATGQRVTLRCSPRSGDLSVYWYQQSLDQGLQFLIQYYNGEERAKGNILERFSAQQFPDLHSELNLSSLELGDSALYFCASSVGGSNTEAFFGQGTRLTVV.

This sequence joins TRBV4-2 and TRBJ2-3; 10 nucleotides line up with TRBD2. Germline CDR1 LGHNA, CDR2 YNFKEQ. This CDR3 is built from 15 residues. Trimming removed 4 bases from V and 0 bases from J; junction bases left unmatched: 1. The CDR3 reads CASSPTSGSTDTQYF. In nucleotides, the CDR3 is TGTGCCAGCAGCCCGACTAGCGGGAGCACAGATACGCAGTATTTT.

This clone has only one observation. The V call is TRBV6-5, the J call TRBJ2-5, with D tentatively TRBD2 (6 bases). The CDR3 extends over 14 amino acids. The ends were cut back, 0 bases at V and 7 bases at J, with 12 bases in the middle. The germline CDR1 and CDR2 sequences are MNHEY and SVGAGI. DNA for the CDR3: TGTGCCAGCAGTTACTCGTGGGGGGATGGGACCCAGTACTTC. Its protein is CASSYSWGDGTQYF.

The rearrangement joins TRBV19 to TRBJ2-7; no reliable D call. Germline V gives CDR1 LNHDA, CDR2 SQIVND (reference sequence). The CDR3 is 16 residues long. V lost 8 bases and J lost 6, with 26 bases in between. For the CDR3, the DNA is TGTGCCAGTGCCCCCGAATCGAGTTCGGTCGTCCGCGAGCAGTACTTC. As protein: CASAPESSSVVREQYF.

This clone was seen just once. The rearrangement joins TRBV25-1 to TRBJ2-1; TRBD2 aligns across 7 bases. The trim removed 6 bases at V and 4 bases at J, leaving 6 bases unmatched. CDR3 length equals 14 residues. Germline V lookup: CDR1 MGHDK, CDR2 SYGVNS. In nucleotides, the CDR3 is TGTGCCAGCAGCCTAGCGGCCCAATACAATGAGCAGTTCTTC. Protein product: CASSLAAQYNEQFF.

J is TRBJ1-2 and V is TRBV7-9, with 11 bases aligning to TRBD1. Trimming at V came to 5 bases and at J to 7 bases, leaving 9 bases not matched to a gene. Germline V CDR1 and CDR2: SEHNR, FQNEAQ (reference sequence). There are 15 residues in the CDR3. The chain's CDR3 is CASSPPGQGVSGYTF. CDR3 bases: TGTGCCAGCAGCCCTCCGGGACAGGGGGTCTCTGGCTACACCTTC.

V gene TRBV19 combines with J gene TRBJ1-1; possible D gene TRBD1, 6 bases. Trimming removed 4 bases from V and 4 bases from J, with 13 bases in between. Germline CDR1 is LNHDA and CDR2 is SQIVND (reference sequence). CDR3 length equals 14 residues. CDR3 sequence (DNA): TGTGCCAGTAGTAAGTACAGGGAGGGCACTGAAGCTTTCTTT. This translates into CASSKYREGTEAFF.

This clone showed up just a few times. This chain connects TRBV7-9 to TRBJ2-2; 7 bases are a match to TRBD2. Looked up from germline, CDR1 is SEHNR and CDR2 is FQNEAQ (reference sequence). V lost 4 bases and J lost 4; bases outside the gene matches: 9. CDR3 length: 16 residues. The CDR3 DNA sequence: TGTGCCAGCAGCTCCCCCGGGAGGTCCTTCACCGGGGAGCTGTTTTTT. This encodes CASSSPGRSFTGELFF.

The chain combines TRBV10-3 with TRBJ2-1, with a possible D match to TRBD1 (5 bases). The V gene lost 1 base and the J gene lost 5 bases, with 15 bases spanning the gap. This CDR3 comprises 16 residues. Germline values: CDR1 ENHRY, CDR2 SYGVKD. The CDR3 sequence is CAISEFRRGLNNEQFF. CDR3 DNA: TGTGCCATCAGTGAGTTTCGTAGGGGATTAAACAATGAGCAGTTCTTC.

The V gene is TRBV2, the J gene TRBJ2-1; D gene unclear. Deletions cut 2 bases from V and 7 bases from J, with 15 bases between. CDR1 and CDR2 from the germline V gene are SNHLY and FYNNEI. This CDR3 spans 15 amino acids. CDR3: CASSEFRSTANEQFF. CDR3 DNA: TGTGCCAGCAGTGAATTTCGGAGCACCGCTAATGAGCAGTTCTTC.

The chain recombines TRBV6-6 with TRBJ1-1, with D possibly TRBD1 on 5 matching bases. V gave up 6 bases and J gave up 1 base, with 9 bases separating them. The V gene's germline CDR1 is MNHNY and CDR2 SVGAGI (reference sequence). This CDR3 is built from 13 residues. CDR3 residues: CASSLTGNTEAFF. CDR3 nucleotides: TGTGCCAGCAGCCTTACAGGGAACACTGAAGCTTTCTTT.

The V call is TRBV7-7, the J call TRBJ2-5; 7 bases match TRBD2. The germline CDR1 and CDR2 sequences are SSHAT and FNYEAQ (reference sequence). The CDR3 extends over 16 amino acids. Germline trimming cut 1 base from V and 4 bases from J; bases unmatched to any gene: 9. The DNA for the CDR3 is TGTGCCAGCAGCTTAGGGGGGGGAGGGCGTGGAGAGACCCAGTACTTC. Translating it yields CASSLGGGGRGETQYF.

The chain has TRBV2 and TRBJ2-4; 8 nucleotides align to TRBD1. The V and J ends lost 6 bases and 14 bases, in that order; junction bases with no gene match: 6. Per germline, CDR1 SNHLY and CDR2 FYNNEI. The length of the CDR3 is 11 residues. CDR3 protein: CASSRQGFEYF. The CDR3 region has the DNA TGTGCCAGCAGCAGACAGGGGTTTGAGTACTTC. Complete variable domain (other parts from reference TRBV2 and TRBJ2-4): EPEVTQTPSHQVTQMGQEVILRCVPISNHLYFYWYRQILGQKVEFLVSFYNNEISEKSEIFDDQFSVERPDGSNFTLKIRSTKLEDSAMYFCASSRQGFEYFGAGTRLSVL.

This chain uses TRBV27 with TRBJ1-1; D may be TRBD1 (5 bases). Deletions cut 3 bases from V and 1 base from J, with 15 bases between. The CDR3 loop spans 16 amino acids. Germline-derived CDR1 and CDR2 are MNHEY and SMNVEV (reference sequence). Here the CDR3 DNA reads TGTGCCAGCAGTTTCCTCGGCAGGGCTCCGAACACTGAAGCTTTCTTT. Its translation: CASSFLGRAPNTEAFF.

The rearrangement uses TRBV29-1 and TRBJ2-7, with TRBD2 identical over 12 bases. In germline, CDR1 is SQVTM, CDR2 ANQGSEA. The CDR3 is made up of 16 amino acids. The junction had 11 bases not matched to a gene; V was cut back by 1 base and J by 7 bases. CDR3 DNA sequence: TGCAGCGTTGAAGGAAGGCTAGCGGGAGGGAGTTGGGAGCAGTACTTC. Amino acids: CSVEGRLAGGSWEQYF.

This clone was picked up one time. The J gene is TRBJ2-1, the V gene TRBV19, with D perhaps matching TRBD1 (5 bases). Trimming took 5 bases from V and 2 from J, leaving 13 bases between them. The CDR3 is made up of 15 amino acids. From germline, CDR1 is LNHDA and CDR2 SQIVND (reference sequence). CDR3 sequence reads: CASSPLRGPYNEQFF. CDR3 bases: TGTGCCAGTAGTCCTCTAAGGGGTCCCTACAATGAGCAGTTCTTC.

V gene TRBV7-3 combines with J gene TRBJ2-1; a weak D match, TRBD1 (5 bases). The CDR3 runs 15 residues. Germline V gives CDR1 SGHTA, CDR2 FQGTGA. The V end was cut by 2 bases, the J end by 5 bases, with 13 bases between. This chain's CDR3 is CASSLLGSQDNEQFF. In DNA form, the CDR3 reads TGTGCCAGCAGCTTATTAGGCTCACAGGACAATGAGCAGTTCTTC.

The CDR3 loop is CATSRDKRNTEAFF. In DNA form, the CDR3 reads TGTGCCACCAGCAGAGATAAGAGGAACACTGAAGCTTTCTTT. The gene calls are TRBV15 and TRBJ1-1; the D is unclear. Trimming removed 0 bases at V and 1 base at J, with 6 bases between. CDR3 length equals 14 residues. In germline, CDR1 is LNHNV, CDR2 YYDKDF (reference sequence).